These 11 T cell receptor beta chains originate from one sample sequenced in a study of T cell responses to AZD1222 COVID-19 vaccine. The table came from immunoSEQ multiplex PCR; TCRdb's copy has only in-frame clones and leaves some out. The sample lists 110,000 or so clones; about 82% were seen once. The sequencing used peripheral blood, collected 28 days after the second AZD1222 dose. These receptors were collected from an adult who received the AZD1222 COVID-19 vaccine.

The gene calls are TRBV21-1 and TRBJ2-7; TRBD2, the D gene given by the table, was not confirmed from the DNA. TRBV21-1 is a recognized pseudogene. The CDR3 has 17 residues. The CDR3: CASNQRGGAGETYEQYF. The CDR3 DNA sequence: TGTGCCAGCAACCAAAGGGGCGGAGCGGGGGAGACCTACGAGCAGTACTTC.

V is TRBV7-3 and J is TRBJ2-1; 11 bases map to TRBD2. The CDR3 consists of 15 residues. Germline V gene data show CDR1 as SGHTA and CDR2 as FQGTGA. V lost 5 bases to trimming and J lost 1 base; unmatched junction nucleotides: 1. The CDR3 region is CASSPSGRSYNEQFF. In DNA form, the CDR3 reads TGTGCCAGCAGCCCTAGCGGGAGGTCCTACAATGAGCAGTTCTTC.

The chain uses TRBV5-1 and TRBJ2-6, with D maybe TRBD2 (5 bases). This CDR3 is built from 17 residues. Per germline, CDR1 SGHRS and CDR2 YFSETQ. The V and J ends lost 1 base and 0 bases respectively, with 11 bases between them. Here the CDR3 reads CASSLRRAPSGANVLTF. The DNA of the CDR3 is TGCGCCAGCAGCTTGAGGCGGGCCCCCTCTGGGGCCAACGTCCTGACTTTC.

CDR3 region: CASSPGTGYNEQFF. The CDR3 DNA follows: TGTGCCAGCTCTCCCGGGACAGGGTACAATGAGCAGTTCTTC. The chain links TRBV18 to TRBJ2-1; 9 nucleotides match TRBD1. The length of the CDR3 is 14 residues. The V and J ends lost 6 bases and 4 bases, in that order; junction bases with no gene match: 4. Germline values: CDR1 KGHSH, CDR2 LQKENI. The full variable domain, with the rest looked up from reference TRBV18 and TRBJ2-1, is NAGVMQNPRHLVRRRGQEARLRCSPMKGHSHVYWYRQLPEEGLKFMVYLQKENIIDESGMPKERFSAEFPKEGPSILRIQQVVRGDSAAYFCASSPGTGYNEQFFGPGTRLTVL.

J is TRBJ2-5 and V is TRBV6-5; 7 bases fit TRBD2. There are 16 residues in the CDR3. The germline CDR1 and CDR2 sequences are MNHEY and SVGAGI. Germline trimming cut 2 bases from V and 3 bases from J; bases unmatched to any gene: 9. CDR3 in DNA: TGTGCCAGCAGTTACGGGAGGGCGCCTCGAAAAGAGACCCAGTACTTC. Translated, it gives CASSYGRAPRKETQYF.

The chain carries TRBV5-4 and TRBJ1-2; 9 bases are a match to TRBD1. The ends lost 5 bases at V and 8 bases at J; junction bases unmatched: 7. The CDR3 runs 13 residues. Per germline, CDR1 SGHNT and CDR2 YYREEE (reference sequence). The CDR3 bases are TGTGCCAGCAGTGCGGACAGGGGATACGGCTACACCTTC. Its protein product is CASSADRGYGYTF. Combining the CDR3 with reference TRBV5-4 and TRBJ1-2 gives the whole variable domain ETGVTQSPTHLIKTRGQQVTLRCSSQSGHNTVSWYQQALGQGPQFIFQYYREEENGRGNFPPRFSGLQFPNYSSELNVNALELDDSALYLCASSADRGYGYTFGSGTRLTVV.

The chain combines TRBV19 with TRBJ2-1; D is unclear. The ends were cut back, 0 bases at V and 9 bases at J, with 6 bases in the middle. The CDR3 consists of 12 residues. Germline lookup yields CDR1 LNHDA and CDR2 SQIVND (reference sequence). CDR3 residues: CASSIDGVEQFF. The DNA for the CDR3 is TGTGCCAGTAGTATAGATGGTGTTGAGCAGTTCTTC.

This chain uses TRBV6-4 with TRBJ2-3; D is perhaps TRBD1 or TRBD2 (5 bases each). The CDR3 is 16 amino acids. Germline values: CDR1 MRHNA, CDR2 SNTAGT. The V and J ends lost 6 bases and 0 bases respectively, with 16 bases between them. The CDR3 loop reads CASSKDRGLSTDTQYF. CDR3 coding DNA: TGTGCCAGCAGCAAGGACCGGGGCCTTAGCACAGATACGCAGTATTTT.

The chain links TRBV18 to TRBJ2-5; D call uncertain. Germline V CDR1 and CDR2: KGHSH, LQKENI. This CDR3 comprises 12 residues. Deletions cut 2 bases from V and 5 bases from J, with 6 bases between. The CDR3 nucleotides are TGTGCCAGCTCACCAGCCGGGGAGACCCAGTACTTC. Translated: CASSPAGETQYF.

This clone was picked up one time. This sequence joins TRBV7-3 and TRBJ2-1, with 9 bases lining up with TRBD1. Trimming removed 5 bases from V and 5 bases from J; junction bases left unmatched: 7. The CDR3 totals 15 residues. Per germline, CDR1 SGHTA and CDR2 FQGTGA. CDR3 coding DNA: TGTGCCAGCAGCCTTACGGGACAGGGAAACAATGAGCAGTTCTTC. Protein: CASSLTGQGNNEQFF.

The rearrangement links TRBV18 to TRBJ1-6, with D possibly being TRBD1 (5 bases). In germline, CDR1 is KGHSH, CDR2 LQKENI. The CDR3 totals 18 residues. V gave up 2 bases and J gave up 0 bases, with 14 bases separating them. The CDR3, as DNA: TGTGCCAGCTCACCAGACGACAGAAAAAGCTCCTATAATTCACCCCTCCACTTT. It yields the protein CASSPDDRKSSYNSPLHF.